This is a list of T cell receptor beta chains from one sample in a study of cytomegalovirus exposure and HLA in healthy donors. The repertoire was sequenced with immunoSEQ multiplex PCR; TCRdb's copy has only in-frame clones and lacks some. The table has 150,000 to 200,000 clones, about 81% seen once. Input material: PBMCs. The receptor source for this set is a woman aged 25 to 39 in good health and CMV-seronegative. The CDR3 runs from the conserved cysteine through the conserved F or W. The order of the fields is D gene, clone size, J gene, V gene, CDR3 protein, CDR3 DNA. D genes are given only for firm matches. A row's size may be missing; if present it is once, few, many or a size class.

>-|-|TRBJ1-2|TRBV7-6
CASSLASDGYGYTF
TGTGCCAGCAGCTTAGCTAGCGACGGCTATGGCTACACCTTC
>TRBD1|-|TRBJ2-6|TRBV6-5
CASRTDRAGANVLTF
TGTGCCAGCAGGACTGACAGGGCTGGGGCCAACGTCCTGACTTTC
>-|few|TRBJ1-6|TRBV28
CASSDPGQLTGYPLHF
TGTGCCAGCAGCGATCCCGGACAGCTCACCGGGTATCCCCTCCACTTT
>-|-|TRBJ1-1|TRBV28
CATSGNTEAFF
TGTGCCACTAGTGGGAACACTGAAGCTTTCTTT
>TRBD2|-|TRBJ2-3|TRBV27
CASSFIGRLRDTQYF
TGTGCCAGCAGTTTTATCGGGAGGCTCCGCGATACGCAGTATTTT
>-|-|TRBJ1-5|TRBV19
CASKLQSRGNNQPQHF
TGTGCCAGTAAGTTGCAATCGAGAGGGAACAATCAGCCCCAGCATTTT
>TRBD1|-|TRBJ1-2|TRBV27
CASSISTGGAYGYTF
TGTGCCAGCAGTATTTCAACAGGGGGCGCGTATGGCTACACCTTC
>TRBD2|-|TRBJ2-7|TRBV27
CASSPRTGGVGYEQYF
TGTGCCAGCAGTCCCAGGACGGGGGGGGTAGGCTACGAGCAGTACTTC
>TRBD1|-|TRBJ1-4|TRBV11-2
CASSLVGTGEKLFF
TGTGCCAGCAGCTTAGTGGGGACAGGCGAAAAACTGTTTTTT
>-|-|TRBJ2-2|TRBV4-2
CASSQRFSAPEGFNTGELFF
TGTGCCAGCAGCCAACGTTTTAGCGCGCCAGAGGGCTTTAACACCGGGGAGCTGTTTTTT
>TRBD2|once|TRBJ2-2|TRBV29-1
CSGRAASGPSGELFF
TGCAGCGGCAGAGCGGCTAGCGGGCCCTCCGGGGAGCTGTTTTTT
>-|-|TRBJ2-3|TRBV10-2
CASSGEVQGIDTDTQYF
TGCGCCAGCAGTGGAGAGGTACAGGGTATCGACACAGATACGCAGTATTTT
>-|once|TRBJ2-3|TRBV18
CASSPYTDTQYF
TGTGCCAGCTCACCATACACAGATACGCAGTATTTT
>-|-|TRBJ2-6|TRBV11-2
CASSPALYEGANVLTF
TGTGCCAGCAGCCCTGCACTTTACGAGGGGGCCAACGTCCTGACTTTC
>-|-|TRBJ2-5|TRBV9
CASSLHQETQYF
TGTGCCAGCAGCCTCCACCAAGAGACCCAGTACTTC
>TRBD1|-|TRBJ1-6|TRBV7-6
CASSLAQGNSPLHF
TGTGCCAGCAGCTTAGCACAGGGGAATTCACCCCTCCACTTT
>-|-|TRBJ1-5|TRBV2
CASTERGGGNQPQHF
TGTGCCAGCACCGAACGGGGAGGTGGGAATCAGCCCCAGCATTTT
>TRBD1|-|TRBJ1-3|TRBV28
CASRSTGGSGNTIYF
TGTGCCAGCAGATCGACAGGGGGCTCTGGAAACACCATATATTTT
>-|-|TRBJ2-7|TRBV10-3
CAISEHQGRGYEQYF
TGTGCCATCAGTGAGCACCAGGGGAGGGGGTACGAGCAGTACTTC
>-|many|TRBJ2-2|TRBV18
CASSPQQDTTGELFF
TGTGCCAGCTCACCACAACAGGATACGACCGGGGAGCTGTTTTTT
>-|-|TRBJ2-5|TRBV6-5
CASRGNREGKTQYF
TGTGCCAGCAGGGGGAACAGGGAGGGAAAGACCCAGTACTTC
>-|few|TRBJ2-7|TRBV6-1
CASRPDRDRYEQYF
TGTGCCAGCAGACCAGACCGGGATCGATACGAGCAGTACTTC
>-|-|TRBJ1-3|TRBV4-1
CASSQGTDSGNTIYF
TGCGCCAGCAGCCAAGGAACAGACTCTGGAAACACCATATATTTT
>TRBD1|-|TRBJ1-3|TRBV25-1
CASSEGQGSGNTIYF
TGTGCCAGCAGTGAGGGACAGGGGTCTGGAAACACCATATATTTT
>TRBD2|-|TRBJ2-5|TRBV5-1
CASSPGGHETQYF
TGCGCCAGCAGCCCGGGGGGGCACGAGACCCAGTACTTC
>-|-|TRBJ2-7|TRBV14
CASSQVSGSNYEQYF
TGTGCCAGCAGCCAAGTATCCGGGTCAAATTACGAGCAGTACTTC
>-|few|TRBJ1-1|TRBV19
CASSANFDTEAFF
TGTGCCAGTAGTGCAAACTTTGACACTGAAGCTTTCTTT
>-|-|TRBJ2-3|TRBV5-1
CASSLQVTSTDTQYF
TGCGCCAGCAGCTTGCAGGTTACTAGCACAGATACGCAGTATTTT
>TRBD2|-|TRBJ2-1|TRBV6-1
CASSYGLALEQFF
TGTGCCAGCAGTTATGGACTAGCATTGGAGCAGTTCTTC
>TRBD1|-|TRBJ1-5|TRBV6-1
CASSEDRGRGQPQHF
TGTGCCAGCAGTGAGGACAGGGGGCGCGGTCAGCCCCAGCATTTT
>-|few|TRBJ1-2|TRBV7-9
CASSLQGNYGYTF
TGTGCCAGCAGCTTACAGGGGAACTATGGCTACACCTTC
>-|-|TRBJ2-5|TRBV5-4
CASSLAVSGETQYF
TGTGCCAGCAGCTTGGCCGTCAGCGGGGAGACCCAGTACTTC
>TRBD2|-|TRBJ2-3|TRBV29-1
CSVLAGGSTDTQYF
TGCAGCGTCCTAGCGGGGGGGAGCACAGATACGCAGTATTTT
>-|-|TRBJ1-6|TRBV9
CASSVGSSYNSPLHF
TGTGCCAGCAGCGTAGGTTCCAGCTATAATTCACCCCTCCACTTT
>TRBD1|-|TRBJ2-7|TRBV5-4
CASSSWDRGYEQYF
TGTGCCAGCAGCTCTTGGGACAGGGGCTACGAGCAGTACTTC
>-|-|TRBJ2-5|TRBV27
CASSFTDLQETQYF
TGTGCCAGCAGTTTCACAGACCTCCAAGAGACCCAGTACTTC
>TRBD1|-|TRBJ1-5|TRBV6-5
CASSWDRFGNQPQHF
TGTGCCAGCAGTTGGGACAGGTTTGGAAATCAGCCCCAGCATTTT
>TRBD1|-|TRBJ1-4|TRBV6-6
CASKDRGSEKLFF
TGTGCCAGCAAAGACAGGGGAAGTGAAAAACTGTTTTTT
>TRBD1|-|TRBJ2-3|TRBV11-2
CASSYGTALSTDTQYF
TGTGCCAGCAGCTACGGGACAGCCCTTAGCACAGATACGCAGTATTTT
>-|-|TRBJ2-1|TRBV4-1
CASSLSFGGKGGLNNEQFF
TGCGCCAGCAGCCTCTCCTTTGGGGGGAAGGGAGGATTGAACAATGAGCAGTTCTTC
>-|-|TRBJ2-2|TRBV18
CASSPQGGSNTGELFF
TGTGCCAGCTCACCCCAGGGGGGCTCGAACACCGGGGAGCTGTTTTTT
>TRBD1|-|TRBJ2-7|TRBV18
CASSPRTGYYQGNEQYF
TGTGCCAGCTCACCAAGGACAGGGTATTACCAAGGGAACGAGCAGTACTTC
>-|-|TRBJ2-2|TRBV7-2
CASSAVILWAGTRRELFF
TGTGCCAGCAGCGCAGTCATCCTTTGGGCGGGAACTCGCAGGGAGCTGTTTTTT
>TRBD1|-|TRBJ1-3|TRBV28
CASSFQTGVGNTIYF
TGTGCCAGCAGTTTTCAGACAGGGGTTGGAAACACCATATATTTT
>-|-|TRBJ2-6|TRBV25-1
CASSVSSSGANVLTF
TGTGCCAGCAGTGTGAGTTCCTCTGGGGCCAACGTCCTGACTTTC
>TRBD1|-|TRBJ1-2|TRBV28
CASHYGVGGLLGYTF
TGTGCCAGCCATTATGGGGTAGGGGGCCTTCTGGGCTACACCTTC
>-|-|TRBJ2-2|TRBV19
CASSQRDTGELFF
TGTGCCAGTAGTCAAAGAGACACCGGGGAGCTGTTTTTT
>-|once|TRBJ1-1|TRBV5-1
CASTPFDGPSNTEAFF
TGCGCCAGCACACCCTTTGATGGCCCGTCGAACACTGAAGCTTTCTTT
>TRBD2|once|TRBJ2-1|TRBV7-2
CASSLLFDGRVRDNEQFF
TGTGCCAGCAGCTTGCTTTTTGACGGGAGGGTACGCGACAATGAGCAGTTCTTC
>-|many|TRBJ2-3|TRBV9
CASSETAGDTQYF
TGTGCCAGCAGCGAAACAGCGGGAGATACGCAGTATTTT
>TRBD2|-|TRBJ2-7|TRBV27
CASSLSPVIAGASYEQYF
TGTGCCAGCAGTTTATCCCCCGTGATAGCGGGTGCATCCTACGAGCAGTACTTC
>TRBD2|-|TRBJ2-7|TRBV5-6
CASSFRTSGTYEQYF
TGTGCCAGCAGCTTTCGGACTAGCGGGACCTACGAGCAGTACTTC
>TRBD1|-|TRBJ2-7|TRBV14
CASSQGWTGSYEQYF
TGTGCCAGCAGCCAAGGGTGGACAGGTTCCTACGAGCAGTACTTC
>TRBD1|-|TRBJ2-7|TRBV6-5
CASSYGTGGQEQYF
TGTGCCAGCAGTTACGGGACAGGGGGCCAAGAGCAGTACTTC
>TRBD2|-|TRBJ2-3|TRBV5-6
CASSFSAGGSTDTQYF
TGTGCCAGCAGCTTTTCAGCGGGAGGTAGCACAGATACGCAGTATTTT
>TRBD2|-|TRBJ2-1|TRBV27
CASSFRGRLGNEQFF
TGTGCCAGCAGTTTTCGCGGGAGGCTCGGAAATGAGCAGTTCTTC
>-|-|TRBJ1-5|TRBV6-5
CASRPRGKGNQPQHF
TGTGCCAGCAGACCTCGGGGAAAGGGCAATCAGCCCCAGCATTTT
>-|once|TRBJ2-1|TRBV27
CASSLGFGEQFF
TGTGCCAGCAGTCTCGGGTTCGGTGAGCAGTTCTTC